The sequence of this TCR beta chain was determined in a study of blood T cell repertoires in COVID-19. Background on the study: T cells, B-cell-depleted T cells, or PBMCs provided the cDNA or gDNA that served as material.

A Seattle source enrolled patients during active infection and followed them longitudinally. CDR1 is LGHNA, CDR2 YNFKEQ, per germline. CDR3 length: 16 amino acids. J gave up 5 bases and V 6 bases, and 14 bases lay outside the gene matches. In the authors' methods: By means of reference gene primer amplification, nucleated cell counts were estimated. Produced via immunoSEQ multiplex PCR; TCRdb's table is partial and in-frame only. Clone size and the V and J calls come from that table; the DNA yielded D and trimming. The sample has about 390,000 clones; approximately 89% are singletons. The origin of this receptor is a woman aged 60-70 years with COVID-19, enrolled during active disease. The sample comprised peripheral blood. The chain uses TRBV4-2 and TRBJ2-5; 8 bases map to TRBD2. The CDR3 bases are TGTGCCAGCAGATACAACGGGGGGGAAGCGATGGAGACCCAGTACTTC. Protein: CASRYNGGEAMETQYF.